This T cell receptor (beta chain) derives from a study of blood T cell repertoires in COVID-19. Study-wide background: The study drew acute and convalescent COVID-19 samples from the United States, Italy and Spain. PBMCs, B-cell-depleted T cells, or T cells were the source of the cDNA or gDNA that made up the material.

The germline CDR1 and CDR2 sequences are MNHNY and SVGAGI (reference sequence). The CDR3 is 14 residues long. The V segment lost 6 bases and the J segment 1 base; nucleotides outside the gene matches: 5. As processed by the authors: Amplification of reference gene primers was used by the study to estimate nucleated cell counts. Assay used: immunoSEQ multiplex PCR; TCRdb lists only in-frame clones, some missing. That table is the source of V, J and clone size, and D and trimming were worked out from the DNA. The sample shows about 75,000 clones, 80% to 95% of them seen only once. The V call is TRBV6-6, the J call TRBJ1-1, with TRBD1 matching over 7 bases. This clonotype was obtained from a human donor in a cohort sampled during active COVID-19. The sequencing input was peripheral blood. Here the CDR3 reads CASREQGWNTEAFF. CDR3 DNA sequence: TGTGCCAGCAGGGAACAGGGGTGGAACACTGAAGCTTTCTTT.